One sample yielded the 25 T cell receptor beta chains listed below, sequenced in a study of early T cells in non-severe SARS-CoV-2 infection. Using its own MiXCR run on the 5' RACE reads, TCRdb lists one record per CDR3 protein. The sample yields approximately 30,000 distinct CDR3 sequences, approximately 7.1% seen once. This specimen was whole blood, taken at baseline. The receptors stem from an adult who was a healthcare worker with PCR-confirmed SARS-CoV-2 infection or an uninfected control (not recorded which).

There are a few counts of this clonotype. This chain uses TRBV7-9 with TRBJ2-7; 8 bases are shared with TRBD1. The trim removed 4 bases at V and 1 base at J, leaving 9 bases unmatched. The length of the CDR3 is 16 residues. Germline CDR1 reads SEHNR; CDR2 reads FQNEAQ (reference sequence). CDR3 loop: CASSSPDRGQSYEQYF. CDR3 nucleotide sequence: TGTGCCAGCAGCTCCCCCGACAGGGGTCAGTCCTACGAGCAGTACTTC.

Comment on this clonotype: This sequence may be a read error, since a much larger clone differs from it by one base. The chain is built from TRBV27 and TRBJ1-6, with D unresolved. The germline CDR1 and CDR2 sequences are MNHEY and SMNVEV (reference sequence). This CDR3 is 12 amino acids long. V was pared by 3 bases and J by 10 bases, with 7 bases between. The CDR3 region is CASSFIGSPLHF. The CDR3 bases are TGTGCCAGCAGTTTCATCGGATCACCCCTCCACTTT.

This clonotype has more than one count but fewer than ten. The chain is built from TRBV6-2 or TRBV6-3 and TRBJ1-2; no reliable D call. The V gene lost 5 bases and the J gene lost 2 bases, with 15 bases spanning the gap. CDR1 is MNHEY, CDR2 SVGEGT, per germline. The CDR3 is made up of 15 amino acids. CDR3 loop: CASSPAGQPNYGYTF. The CDR3 DNA is TGTGCCAGCAGTCCTGCGGGTCAGCCCAACTATGGCTACACCTTC.

At least ten counts were recorded for this clonotype. The chain uses TRBV7-2 and TRBJ2-7, with TRBD2 matching over 14 bases. The V gene end was trimmed by 5 bases and the J gene end by 5 bases; junction bases not matched to a gene: 5. The length of the CDR3 is 15 residues. Looked up from germline, CDR1 is SGHTA and CDR2 is FQGNSA. The chain's CDR3 is CASSLSGLAGDEQYF. CDR3 bases: TGTGCCAGCAGCCTCTCGGGACTAGCGGGAGACGAGCAGTACTTC. The variable domain in full, with the rest retrieved from reference TRBV7-2 and TRBJ2-7, is GAGVSQSPSNKVTEKGKDVELRCDPISGHTALYWYRQSLGQGLEFLIYFQGNSAPDKSGLPSDRFSAERTGGSVSTLTIQRTQQEDSAVYLCASSLSGLAGDEQYFGPGTRLTVT.

This clonotype was counted a few times. This chain uses TRBV12-3 or TRBV12-4 with TRBJ2-4; D ambiguous. V was trimmed by 3 bases and J by 0 bases, leaving 6 bases between them. This CDR3 spans 14 amino acids. The CDR3: CASSLWLAKNIQYF. The CDR3 DNA follows: TGTGCCAGCAGTTTGTGGCTAGCCAAAAACATTCAGTACTTC.

This clonotype was detected ten times or more. The V gene is TRBV6-1, the J gene TRBJ2-1; 7 bases line up with TRBD2. CDR1 is MNHNS, CDR2 SASEGT, per germline. This CDR3 has 17 amino acids. J lost 8 bases, V lost 3 bases, and 16 bases had no gene match. The CDR3 reads CASSDPLGAPGRYEQFF. The CDR3 DNA reads TGTGCCAGCAGTGACCCACTAGGGGCCCCCGGGAGGTATGAGCAGTTCTTC.

This clonotype is medium-sized in the sample. The chain combines TRBV29-1 with TRBJ2-1; 8 bases align to TRBD1. Germline CDR1 SQVTM, CDR2 ANQGSEA. The CDR3 is 15 amino acids. Here the CDR3 DNA reads TGCAGTGGGGGTCCCGACAGGGGCCCCTACAATGAGCAGTTCTTC. The encoded protein is CSGGPDRGPYNEQFF.

The V call is TRBV4-3, the J call TRBJ2-7; 12 bases line up with TRBD2. J was trimmed by 4 bases and V by 0 bases; bases with no gene match: 7. This CDR3 spans 17 amino acids. CDR1 and CDR2 (germline): LGHNA, YSLEER. The CDR3 here is CASSQDDGTSGRYEQYF. DNA for the CDR3: TGCGCCAGCAGCCAAGATGATGGGACTAGCGGGCGTTACGAGCAGTACTTC.

This clonotype was seen ten or more times. The chain combines TRBV7-3 with TRBJ2-7; TRBD2 is a possible D gene (6 bases). The V end was cut by 2 bases, the J end by 2 bases, with 13 bases between. CDR3 length equals 15 residues. CDR1 and CDR2 from the germline V gene are SGHTA and FQGTGA. The CDR3 loop reads CASSLDRGMPYEQYF. In DNA form, the CDR3 reads TGTGCCAGCAGCTTAGACCGGGGGATGCCCTACGAGCAGTACTTC. Looking up the rest from reference TRBV7-3 and TRBJ2-7 gives the full variable domain: GAGVSQTPSNKVTEKGKYVELRCDPISGHTALYWYRQSLGQGPEFLIYFQGTGAADDSGLPNDRFFAVRPEGSVSTLKIQRTERGDSAVYLCASSLDRGMPYEQYFGPGTRLTVT.

As concerns this clonotype: This clone may be a read error of a much larger clone one base away. V is TRBV7-9 and J is TRBJ2-7, with D unclear. V was trimmed by 0 bases and J by 0 bases, leaving 12 bases between them. Germline V lookup: CDR1 SEHNR, CDR2 FQNEAQ (reference sequence). The CDR3 runs to 16 residues. The CDR3 DNA follows: TGTGCCAGCAGCTTAGCGTCAGAGCTTGGCTCCTACGAGCAGTACTTC. This sequence encodes CASSLASELGSYEQYF. Supplemented by reference TRBV7-9 and TRBJ2-7, the full variable domain reads DTGVSQNPRHKITKRGQNVTFRCDPISEHNRLYWYRQTLGQGPEFLTYFQNEAQLEKSRLLSDRFSAERPKGSFSTLEIQRTEQGDSAMYLCASSLASELGSYEQYFGPGTRLTVT.

Ten or more counts support this clonotype. The chain uses TRBV4-1 and TRBJ1-2; D is ambiguous. This CDR3 is 15 amino acids long. Germline lookup yields CDR1 MGHRA and CDR2 YSYEKL. The V end lost 0 bases, the J end lost 0 bases, and 8 bases lay between the germline ends. This chain's CDR3 is CASSQDSHSNYGYTF. The DNA for the CDR3 is TGCGCCAGCAGCCAAGACAGCCACTCTAACTATGGCTACACCTTC.

This clonotype was recorded many times. In DNA form, the CDR3 reads TGCGCCAGCAGCGCGGTCAGACAAGAGACCCAGTACTTC. Amino acid sequence: CASSAVRQETQYF. This rearrangement joins TRBV5-1 to TRBJ2-5; D gene uncertain. The CDR3 runs to 13 residues. Germline assignment: CDR1 SGHRS and CDR2 YFSETQ. Trimming took 4 bases from V and 2 from J, leaving 9 bases between them.

This clonotype was recorded many times. The gene calls are TRBV10-3 and TRBJ1-3; D gene unclear. Trimming took off 2 bases at V and 0 bases at J, with 8 bases between the two ends. The CDR3 sequence is 15 residues long. Germline V gene lookup returns CDR1 ENHRY and CDR2 SYGVKD. The CDR3, as DNA: TGTGCCATCAGTGAGCGGACGACCTCTGGAAACACCATATATTTT. This codes for CAISERTTSGNTIYF.

This clonotype was seen more than once but under ten times. The chain links TRBV7-8 to TRBJ1-1, with a weak D call TRBD1 (5 bases). Germline V CDR1 and CDR2: SGHVS, FQNEAQ. V shed 2 bases and J shed 1 base, with 11 bases lying between them. The length of the CDR3 is 15 residues. CDR3 sequence (DNA): TGTGCCAGCAGCTTAAGGGGACCGAAGAACACTGAAGCTTTCTTT. Translating gives CASSLRGPKNTEAFF.

This clonotype was observed a handful of times. The rearrangement links TRBV5-4 to TRBJ2-5; D gene unclear. The germline V gene encodes CDR1 SGHNT and CDR2 YYREEE (reference sequence). Trimming removed 3 bases at V and 7 bases at J, with 16 bases between. This CDR3 comprises 14 residues. In nucleotides, the CDR3 is TGTGCCAGCAGCTCCCCCTCTGAGGACGGGACCCAGTACTTC. Its protein product is CASSSPSEDGTQYF.

The V call is TRBV7-8, the J call TRBJ2-3; TRBD1 or TRBD2 may be the D gene (6 bases each). Germline CDR1 SGHVS, CDR2 FQNEAQ. The CDR3 runs 16 residues. The germline V and J ends were trimmed by 1 base and 1 base, with 12 bases remaining between them. The DNA for the CDR3 is TGTGCCAGCAGCTTAGGGTGGGGGGCTGGCACAGATACGCAGTATTTT. Amino acids: CASSLGWGAGTDTQYF.

The gene calls are TRBV6-6 and TRBJ1-2; TRBD1 matches 8 bases. The CDR3 consists of 14 residues. V dropped 2 bases and J dropped 8; count of bases not matched to a gene: 7. Per germline, CDR1 MNHNY and CDR2 SVGAGI (reference sequence). DNA of the CDR3: TGTGCCAGCAGTTACACCGGGACAGGAACCGGCTACACCTTC. Encoded protein: CASSYTGTGTGYTF.

This clonotype was seen at least ten times. The genes are TRBV28 and TRBJ2-3; D tentatively fits TRBD1 or TRBD2 (5 bases each). CDR1 and CDR2 (germline): MDHEN, SYDVKM. Trimming pared 6 bases from V and 2 bases from J, leaving 9 bases between. CDR3 length: 13 residues. CDR3 in DNA: TGTGCCAGCAGAGGGACGGCCACAGATACGCAGTATTTT. Translating gives CASRGTATDTQYF.

This clonotype was seen at least ten times. V is TRBV7-8 and J is TRBJ2-3; TRBD1 agrees at 9 bases. Trimming cost V 5 bases and J 6 bases; bases outside gene matches: 6. CDR1 is SGHVS and CDR2 is FQNEAQ in the germline V gene. This CDR3 is 14 amino acids long. The CDR3 DNA reads as TGTGCCAGCAGCCTTACGACAGGGGGGGATACGCAGTATTTT. Translation gives CASSLTTGGDTQYF.

This clonotype was picked up many times. The CDR3, as DNA: TGCAGCGTTAGGGGACGCATGAACACTGAAGCTTTCTTT. This encodes CSVRGRMNTEAFF. The chain couples TRBV29-1 to TRBJ1-1; tentative D call: TRBD1 (5 bases). V was trimmed by 5 bases and J by 0 bases, leaving 10 bases between them. The CDR3 sequence is 13 residues long. Germline assignment: CDR1 SQVTM and CDR2 ANQGSEA.

This clonotype was detected a few times. The chain combines TRBV29-1 with TRBJ1-1; 10 nucleotides agree with TRBD1. Looked up from germline, CDR1 is SQVTM and CDR2 is ANQGSEA. This CDR3 comprises 15 residues. The V gene end was trimmed by 6 bases and the J gene end by 4 bases; junction bases not matched to a gene: 11. Here the CDR3 DNA reads TGCAGCGTACCGGGACAGGGGAATTCGGGCACTGAAGCTTTCTTT. It is translated as CSVPGQGNSGTEAFF.

The table lists this clonotype with many counts. The V gene is TRBV7-8, the J gene TRBJ2-7; a weak D match, TRBD2 (5 bases). Germline CDR1 is SGHVS and CDR2 is FQNEAQ. CDR3 length: 15 amino acids. Deletions cut 1 base from V and 2 bases from J, with 12 bases between. CDR3 coding DNA: TGTGCCAGCAGCTTAGTTTCGGGGTTCACCTACGAGCAGTACTTC. This encodes CASSLVSGFTYEQYF.

This clonotype was detected many times. This chain links TRBV6-5 with TRBJ1-5; D not resolved. Per the germline V gene, CDR1 is MNHEY and CDR2 is SVGAGI. V shed 4 bases and J shed 6 bases, with 13 bases lying between them. This CDR3 region has 14 residues. Written as DNA, the CDR3 is TGTGCCAGCAGTTCGCCCGGAACGGGTCAGCCCCAGCATTTT. It codes for CASSSPGTGQPQHF.

This clonotype came up many times. This rearrangement joins TRBV7-9 to TRBJ2-5; TRBD2 is a possible D gene (5 bases). V lost 3 bases and J 5 bases, leaving 13 bases between the germline ends. In germline, CDR1 is SEHNR, CDR2 FQNEAQ (reference sequence). The CDR3 is made up of 14 amino acids. CDR3 amino acids: CASSFLSGKETQYF. The CDR3 bases are TGTGCCAGCAGCTTCCTTTCCGGGAAGGAGACCCAGTACTTC.

This clonotype was seen many times. V is TRBV7-9 and J is TRBJ2-2; D unresolved. Per germline, CDR1 SEHNR and CDR2 FQNEAQ (reference sequence). CDR3 length equals 16 residues. Trimming left V 7 bases short and J 3 bases short, with 18 bases between. The CDR3 coding sequence is TGTGCCAGCACCGAAGGCAGGTTGGGTCACACCGGGGAGCTGTTTTTT. Its translation: CASTEGRLGHTGELFF.